The 8 T cell receptor beta chains below come from one sample, sequenced in a study of CD8+CD57+ T cells in acquired aplastic anemia. Genomic DNA constituted the template upon which TCR beta VDJ and CDR3 profiling was performed. TCRdb analysed the reads with MiXCR anew, one entry per CDR3 protein. Counted here are about 220,000 distinct CDR3 sequences, roughly 35% occurring once; the ten biggest clones make up around 1.1%. Sequenced material: sorted CD4+, CD8+, or CD8+CD57+ T cells (not recorded which) from PBMCs. All receptors come from a human donor in good health, serving as a control.

The chain joins TRBV24-1 to TRBJ2-5, with TRBD2 as a possible D gene (7 bases). The germline V gene encodes CDR1 KGHDR and CDR2 SFDVKD. Trimming cost V 10 bases and J 14 bases, with 16 bases left between them. The CDR3 is 10 amino acids. The CDR3 DNA is TGTGCCACTTCCGGGGGGACACAATACTTC. Its translation: CATSGGTQYF.

This clonotype has a count of ten or more. This chain uses TRBV19 with TRBJ2-7; maybe TRBD1 (7 bases). V was cut by 6 bases and J by 0 bases, with 21 bases left in between. The CDR3 sequence is 17 residues long. Germline V gene sequence: CDR1 LNHDA, CDR2 SQIVND (reference sequence). This chain's CDR3 is CASSPLTTGRSSYEQYF. The CDR3 DNA is TGTGCCAGTAGCCCCTTGACGACAGGGAGGAGCTCCTACGAGCAGTACTTC.

The chain is built from TRBV18 and TRBJ1-5; D gene ambiguous. The germline CDR1 and CDR2 sequences are KGHSH and LQKENI. This CDR3 is 16 amino acids long. V lost 5 bases, J lost 7 bases, and 21 bases lay in between. CDR3 DNA: TGTGCCAGCTCAGCCTTGGACCGTTGGGTCACGCAGCCCCAGCATTTT. This translates into CASSALDRWVTQPQHF.

This clonotype showed up many times. The rearrangement joins TRBV6-5 to TRBJ1-5; D is ambiguous. Germline CDR1 reads MNHEY; CDR2 reads SVGAGI. The CDR3 is 12 amino acids. V shed 8 bases and J shed 5 bases, with 10 bases lying between them. In DNA, the CDR3 is TGTGCCAGCGGGAGAAGCGATCAGCCCCAGCATTTT. Amino acids: CASGRSDQPQHF.

In this sample, this clonotype turned up a few times. The chain uses TRBV27 and TRBJ1-4; no clear D gene. CDR3 size: 12 residues. V gave up 4 bases and J gave up 6 bases, with 6 bases separating them. From germline, CDR1 is MNHEY and CDR2 SMNVEV (reference sequence). CDR3 in amino acids: CASSSSHEKLFF. Written as DNA, the CDR3 is TGTGCCAGCAGTTCGTCCCATGAAAAACTGTTTTTT.

This clonotype was seen at least ten times. The chain carries TRBV10-1 and TRBJ2-2, with TRBD2 matching 10 bases. Germline-derived CDR1 and CDR2 are WNHNN and SYGVQD (reference sequence). Losses at the gene ends were 4 bases for V and 0 bases for J; bases not matched to a gene: 8. The CDR3 runs 18 residues. The CDR3 spells CASSGPLAGAANTGELFF. For the CDR3, the DNA is TGCGCCAGCAGTGGTCCGCTAGCGGGAGCCGCGAACACCGGGGAGCTGTTTTTT.

About this clonotype itself: A much bigger clone sits one base away, suggesting this may be a read error. The genes are TRBV20-1 and TRBJ1-1; D gene unclear. The CDR3 has 14 residues. Germline loops: CDR1 DFQATT, CDR2 SNEGSKA (reference sequence). The CDR3 nucleotides are TGCAGTACTAGGTACCTGTGGGCGAACACTGAAGCTTTCTTT. It encodes CSTRYLWANTEAFF.

As for this clonotype: The conserved closing phenylalanine or tryptophan is absent in this CDR3, likely reflecting a read error. The chain recombines TRBV5-5 with TRBJ2-7, with 9 positions matching TRBD1. CDR1 and CDR2 from the germline V gene are SGHKS and YYEKEE (reference sequence). The CDR3 extends over 14 amino acids. Trimming took 2 bases from V and 6 from J; bases not matched to a gene: 6. This CDR3 reads CASSFRDRVGEQYL. DNA for the CDR3: TGTGCCAGCAGCTTCCGGGACAGGGTTGGCGAGCAGTACCTC.